Sequencing of this TCR beta chain was carried out in a study of blood T cell repertoires in COVID-19. TCRdb keeps only in-frame clones here, not all; method: immunoSEQ multiplex PCR. This table has more than 200,000 clones, roughly 83% appearing once. Per the germline V gene, CDR1 is WSHSY and CDR2 is SAAADI. Trimming removed 4 bases from V and 9 bases from J, with 16 bases in between. The CDR3 contains 15 residues. The sequenced sample was peripheral blood. The chain combines TRBV10-2 with TRBJ1-6, with D perhaps matching TRBD1 (6 bases). The clonotype comes from a woman aged 70-85 years with active or convalescent COVID-19. The CDR3 region is CASSARQALGSPLHF. CDR3 sequence (DNA): TGCGCCAGCAGTGCGCGACAGGCCCTCGGTTCACCCCTCCACTTT.